This entry lists 18 T cell receptor beta chains sequenced from one sample in a study of radiotherapy plus CTLA-4 blockade in lung cancer. The repertoire was sequenced with immunoSEQ multiplex PCR; TCRdb's copy has only in-frame clones and lacks some. The sample contains about 51,000 clones, about three quarters of which appear only once. The source was peripheral blood, collected from a patient treated with radiotherapy plus ipilimumab. The receptor set was obtained from a human donor with non-small cell lung cancer whose response to radiotherapy plus ipilimumab could not be evaluated.

This rearrangement joins TRBV11-2 to TRBJ1-1; D gene unclear. This CDR3 region has 13 residues. Germline V gene lookup returns CDR1 SGHAT and CDR2 FQNNGV. The germline V and J ends were trimmed by 5 bases and 1 base, with 8 bases remaining between them. CDR3 sequence: CASSLGRNTEAFF. CDR3 in DNA: TGTGCCAGCAGCCTAGGTCGGAACACTGAAGCTTTCTTT.

This clone turned up a few times. The same CDR3 is also encoded by other DNA sequences in this sample. The V gene is TRBV18, the J gene TRBJ2-2; 12 bases align to TRBD1. CDR1 KGHSH and CDR2 LQKENI come from the germline V gene. V gave up 4 bases and J gave up 4 bases; unmatched junction bases: 4. CDR3 length equals 16 residues. The CDR3 sequence is CASSRPGQGATGELFF. In DNA form, the CDR3 reads TGTGCCAGCTCACGGCCGGGACAGGGGGCCACCGGGGAGCTGTTTTTT.

This sequence joins TRBV9 and TRBJ2-1, with 9 bases lining up with TRBD2. The CDR3 contains 15 residues. Germline assignment: CDR1 SGDLS and CDR2 YYNGEE. V shed 3 bases, J shed 6 bases, and the junction held 7 bases outside the gene matches. CDR3 sequence reads: CASSASSGRGNEQFF. The CDR3 DNA sequence: TGTGCCAGCAGCGCCAGTAGCGGGAGAGGCAATGAGCAGTTCTTC.

The chain couples TRBV28 to TRBJ2-7, with TRBD2 matching 14 bases. Trimming took 7 bases from V and 4 from J; bases not matched to a gene: 6. This CDR3 has 15 amino acids. Germline CDR1 MDHEN, CDR2 SYDVKM. The CDR3 nucleotides are TGTGCCAGCAAAGGAGGGACTAGCGGGAGTTACGAGCAGTACTTC. Translating gives CASKGGTSGSYEQYF.

In its sample, this clone was seen a few times. This chain links TRBV7-9 with TRBJ1-1; 8 positions match TRBD1. With V trimmed by 5 bases and J by 2 bases, 4 bases remained unmatched. The CDR3 is made up of 14 amino acids. CDR1 is SEHNR, CDR2 FQNEAQ, per germline (reference sequence). The CDR3 reads CASSQGQENTEAFF. For the CDR3, the DNA is TGTGCCAGCAGCCAGGGACAGGAAAACACTGAAGCTTTCTTT.

The rearrangement joins TRBV7-8 to TRBJ2-7; 9 nucleotides align to TRBD1. The ends lost 1 base at V and 2 bases at J; junction bases unmatched: 3. The CDR3 has 15 residues. Per the germline V gene, CDR1 is SGHVS and CDR2 is FQNEAQ. The CDR3 reads CASSLGGTGPYEQYF. DNA of the CDR3: TGTGCCAGCAGCTTAGGGGGGACAGGGCCCTACGAGCAGTACTTC.

This rearrangement joins TRBV5-8 to TRBJ1-2, with D perhaps matching TRBD1 (5 bases). The CDR3 is 13 amino acids. CDR1 and CDR2 (germline): SGHTS, YDEGEE. The V end lost 0 bases, the J end lost 2 bases, and 5 bases lay between the germline ends. This CDR3 is CASSLEGNYGYTF. DNA of the CDR3: TGTGCCAGCAGCTTGGAGGGGAACTATGGCTACACCTTC.

J is TRBJ2-7 and V is TRBV5-1; D not resolved. This CDR3 comprises 13 residues. Germline V lookup: CDR1 SGHRS, CDR2 YFSETQ. The V and J ends lost 0 bases and 4 bases respectively, with 8 bases between them. In DNA, the CDR3 is TGCGCCAGCAGCTTGGTGGCCGCTTACGAGCAGTACTTC. Amino acids: CASSLVAAYEQYF.

This clone was seen just once. This chain links TRBV7-2 with TRBJ1-1; the D is unclear. V lost 1 base and J lost 5, with 5 bases in between. The CDR3 is 12 amino acids. Germline V CDR1 and CDR2: SGHTA, FQGNSA. CDR3 sequence reads: CASSLDSTEAFF. The CDR3, as DNA: TGTGCCAGCAGCTTAGACTCGACTGAAGCTTTCTTT.

The chain uses TRBV28 and TRBJ1-6; no definite D call. CDR1 is MDHEN, CDR2 SYDVKM, per germline. CDR3 length: 13 amino acids. V dropped 7 bases and J dropped 1 base, with 5 bases sitting between them. CDR3: CASKYSYNSPLHF. Here the CDR3 DNA reads TGTGCCAGCAAATATTCCTATAATTCACCCCTCCACTTT.

The chain is built from TRBV18 and TRBJ1-2; unclear D gene. The CDR3 consists of 13 residues. The V end lost 5 bases, the J end lost 7 bases, and 14 bases lay between the germline ends. CDR1 is KGHSH, CDR2 LQKENI, per germline. CDR3 nucleotide sequence: TGTGCCAGCTCAGTCCAATTGGCTCGTGGCTACACCTTC. The encoded protein is CASSVQLARGYTF.

This clone was detected only once. The rearrangement links TRBV29-1 to TRBJ2-5; possible D gene TRBD1, 6 bases. The J call may be in error: the DNA end matches TRBJ2-7 better. The CDR3 extends over 12 amino acids. Germline V gene sequence: CDR1 SQVTM, CDR2 ANQGSEA. The chain's CDR3 is CSVSPDSYEQYF. CDR3 DNA sequence: TGCAGCGTTTCCCCGGACAGCTACGAGCAGTACTTC.

The chain joins TRBV10-3 to TRBJ1-5, with D tentatively TRBD1 (5 bases). Germline assignment: CDR1 ENHRY and CDR2 SYGVKD. V lost 7 bases and J 7 bases, leaving 14 bases between the germline ends. This CDR3 contains 13 residues. The CDR3 is CAIIDQGKQPQHF. CDR3 DNA: TGTGCCATCATTGATCAGGGTAAGCAGCCCCAGCATTTT.

This clone occurred once. The rearrangement joins TRBV9 to TRBJ2-3; 8 nucleotides align to TRBD1. V lost 2 bases and J lost 2; bases outside the gene matches: 1. The CDR3 has 14 residues. CDR1 SGDLS and CDR2 YYNGEE come from the germline V gene. The CDR3 here is CASSVTGATDTQYF. The DNA for the CDR3 is TGTGCCAGCAGCGTGACAGGGGCCACAGATACGCAGTATTTT.

Note on this clone: Germline is not matched at one junction end, which may reflect a read error. This chain links TRBV7-7 with TRBJ2-1; a weak D match, TRBD2 (6 bases). This CDR3 is built from 16 residues. Germline CDR1 is SSHAT and CDR2 is FNYEAQ (reference sequence). The CDR3 DNA is TGTGCTAGCAGCCCACGAGGTAGCGGACCCTACAATGAGCAGTTCTTC. It yields the protein CASSPRGSGPYNEQFF.

The J gene is TRBJ2-7, the V gene TRBV2; 7 nucleotides line up with TRBD1. V was clipped by 6 bases and J by 3 bases; unmatched bases: 11. Per germline, CDR1 SNHLY and CDR2 FYNNEI. This CDR3 has 15 amino acids. The CDR3 region is CASRDWTGGNYEQYF. Here the CDR3 DNA reads TGTGCCAGCAGAGACTGGACAGGAGGCAACTACGAGCAGTACTTC.

The chain uses TRBV4-3 and TRBJ2-3; maybe TRBD2 (6 bases). CDR1 is LGHNA and CDR2 is YSLEER in the germline V gene. The CDR3 runs 16 residues. Trimming pared 4 bases from V and 2 bases from J, leaving 16 bases between. The CDR3 region is CASSPQAGLTTDTQYF. The CDR3 DNA reads TGCGCCAGCAGCCCCCAAGCAGGACTAACCACAGATACGCAGTATTTT.

The gene calls are TRBV7-2 and TRBJ1-2; D call uncertain. Germline-derived CDR1 and CDR2 are SGHTA and FQGNSA. The V gene lost 6 bases and the J gene lost 7 bases, with 12 bases spanning the gap. The length of the CDR3 is 12 residues. CDR3 amino acids: CASRPPGIGYTF. The CDR3 nucleotides read TGTGCCAGCAGACCCCCGGGAATTGGCTACACCTTC.